A selection of T cell receptor beta chains follows, all from one sample in a study of blood T cell repertoires in COVID-19. The method was immunoSEQ multiplex PCR; TCRdb's version includes in-frame clones alone and lacks a portion of them. The sample carries 400,000 or so clones, around 91% recorded once. The specimen was PBMCs or T cells enriched from blood (not recorded which). All receptors derive from a man younger than 35 who had recovered from COVID-19. Both conserved end residues are part of each CDR3. Each record gives: D gene, J gene, clone size, V gene, CDR3 DNA, CDR3 protein. The D gene is left open where the match is weak. Clone size, where shown, is once, few, many, or a class for clones that have expanded.

.	TRBJ1-6	.	TRBV19	TGTGCCAGTAGTATAAGCCCCCGGGACGGGGGAAGGGGAGCCCTCCACTTT	CASSISPRDGGRGALHF
TRBD1	TRBJ1-6	once	TRBV7-8	TGTGCCAGCAGCGGCGGGACAGAGAATTCACCCCTCCACTTT	CASSGGTENSPLHF
TRBD2	TRBJ2-4	.	TRBV6-5	TGTGCCAGCAGTTCGACTAGCGAAAACATTCAGTACTTC	CASSSTSENIQYF
.	TRBJ2-1	.	TRBV19	TGTGCCAGTTCTCCCGGGACATACAATGAGCAGTTCTTC	CASSPGTYNEQFF
.	TRBJ1-1	.	TRBV7-9	TGTGCCAGCAGCTTTGGAGAGAACACTGAAGCTTTCTTT	CASSFGENTEAFF
TRBD2	TRBJ2-3	.	TRBV3-1/TRBV3-2	TGTGCCAGCAGCGTGTCAGGGACTAGCGGGGGGGCCAGGCCAGATACGCAGTATTTT	CASSVSGTSGGARPDTQYF
TRBD1	TRBJ2-4	.	TRBV28	TGTGCCAGCAGTCCTCGACAGGGGTTAGCCAAAAACATTCAGTACTTC	CASSPRQGLAKNIQYF
TRBD2	TRBJ2-5	.	TRBV4-1	TGCGCCAGCAGCCAGCAGACTAGCGGGGGGTACACCCAGTACTTC	CASSQQTSGGYTQYF
TRBD1	TRBJ2-1	.	TRBV18	TGTGCCAGCTCACCAGAGACAGGGTTTCTTGAGCAGTTCTTC	CASSPETGFLEQFF
.	TRBJ1-4	.	TRBV7-9	TGTGCCAGCAGCTTATGGTCCGGGGGTGGTAATGAAAAACTGTTTTTT	CASSLWSGGGNEKLFF
.	TRBJ1-4	.	TRBV5-1	TGCGCCAGCAGCTTGAATGTCGCAACTAATGAAAAACTGTTTTTT	CASSLNVATNEKLFF
.	TRBJ1-2	.	TRBV27	TGTGCCAGCCAAAGAACTCCGCTAAGCGGTGGCTACACCTTC	CASQRTPLSGGYTF
.	TRBJ2-5	.	TRBV11-1	TGTGCCAGCAGCTACCCTAGCGCGGTCCAGTACTTC	CASSYPSAVQYF
TRBD1	TRBJ2-1	.	TRBV20-1	TGCAGTGCTATCGGGACAGGCGAGCAGTTCTTC	CSAIGTGEQFF
TRBD1	TRBJ1-2	.	TRBV28	TGTGCCAGCAGTTTAGGACAGGGGCATGGCTACACCTTC	CASSLGQGHGYTF
.	TRBJ2-5	.	TRBV18	TGTGCCAGCTCACGTCCAGGGGAAGGAGAGACCCAGTACTTC	CASSRPGEGETQYF
.	TRBJ1-6	.	TRBV2	TGTGCCAGCAGTGGGGTCCCCACAGAGCCGAGCTCCTATAATTCACCCCTCCACTTT	CASSGVPTEPSSYNSPLHF
TRBD2	TRBJ2-1	.	TRBV28	TGTGCCAGCAGTGCTGGGTGGGGGACTAGCGGGGTGTACAATGAGCAGTTCTTC	CASSAGWGTSGVYNEQFF
.	TRBJ2-2	.	TRBV11-3	TGTGCCAGCAGCTCGGACAGTCCTCACACCGGGGAGCTGTTTTTT	CASSSDSPHTGELFF
.	TRBJ1-1	.	TRBV11-3	TGTGCCAGCAGCTTAGGGCGGGGGGGTGAAGCTTTCTTT	CASSLGRGGEAFF
.	TRBJ2-1	.	TRBV27	TGTGCCAGCACCCTAACGCCAGGGGATGAGCAGTTCTTC	CASTLTPGDEQFF
.	TRBJ2-6	once	TRBV5-4	TGTGCCAGCAGTCCCCGGGACAAGGCTGGGGCCAACGTCCTGACTTTC	CASSPRDKAGANVLTF
.	TRBJ2-1	.	TRBV7-9	TGTGCCAGCAGCTTAATCGGGGCCTACAATGAGCAGTTCTTC	CASSLIGAYNEQFF
.	TRBJ1-1	.	TRBV2	TGTGCCAGCAGGGGACAGAACACTGAAGCTTTCTTT	CASRGQNTEAFF
.	TRBJ1-5	few	TRBV10-3	TGTGCCATCAGTGCCCAGACGGGTCAGCCCCAGCATTTT	CAISAQTGQPQHF
.	TRBJ2-1	.	TRBV9	TGTGCCAGCAGCGTAGATAATTTGCAGTTCTTC	CASSVDNLQFF
.	TRBJ1-5	.	TRBV19	TGTGCCAGTAGTGTACAGGTATCTCGAGGCAATCAGCCCCAGCATTTT	CASSVQVSRGNQPQHF